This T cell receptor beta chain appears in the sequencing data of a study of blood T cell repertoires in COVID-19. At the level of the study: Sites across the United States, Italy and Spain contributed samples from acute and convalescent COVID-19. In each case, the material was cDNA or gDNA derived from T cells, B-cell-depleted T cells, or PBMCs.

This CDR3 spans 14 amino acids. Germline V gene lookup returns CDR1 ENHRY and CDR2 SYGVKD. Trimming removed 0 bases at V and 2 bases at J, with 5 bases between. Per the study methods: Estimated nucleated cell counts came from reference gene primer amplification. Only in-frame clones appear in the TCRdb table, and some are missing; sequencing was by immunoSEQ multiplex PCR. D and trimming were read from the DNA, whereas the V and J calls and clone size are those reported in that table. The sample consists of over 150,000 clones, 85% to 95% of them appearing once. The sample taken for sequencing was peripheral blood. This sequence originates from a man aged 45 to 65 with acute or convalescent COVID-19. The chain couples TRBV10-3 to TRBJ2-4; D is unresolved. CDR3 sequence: CAISESGSKNIQYF. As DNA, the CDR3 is TGTGCCATCAGTGAGTCCGGGTCCAAAAACATTCAGTACTTC.